This TCR beta chain is from a study of cytomegalovirus exposure and HLA in healthy donors. In the study overall: Earlier results showed roughly 120 million unique TCR beta sequences derived from 150 million to 200 million T cells.

The ends lost 4 bases at V and 5 bases at J; junction bases unmatched: 9. The CDR3 sequence is 14 residues long. Germline V CDR1 and CDR2: SGHRS, YFSETQ. This clone was detected only a few times. Antigen specificity is unknown. Study-level findings and limits: Earlier findings revealed that most TCR beta V segments proved productive either about 87% or about 30% of the time. Most CMV-associated TCR beta chains appeared HLA-restricted in a later analysis.

60 Vbeta and 13 Jbeta primers were used in PCR. Produced via immunoSEQ multiplex PCR; TCRdb's table is partial and in-frame only. The sample has under 90,000 clones, over 60% seen once; the top ten hold about 7.4%. The rearrangement links TRBV5-1 to TRBJ2-7; 7 positions agree with TRBD1. The TCR was taken from a man between 40 and 49 years old in good health and CMV-seropositive. The specimen was PBMCs. CDR3 region: CASSLGTAGDEQYF. In DNA form, the CDR3 reads TGCGCCAGCAGCCTAGGGACAGCTGGCGACGAGCAGTACTTC.